One and the same sample provided the 29 T cell receptor beta chains below, sequenced in a study of T cells in localized non-small cell lung cancer. TCRdb keeps only in-frame clones here, not all; method: immunoSEQ multiplex PCR. The sample has approximately 26,000 clones, roughly four fifths seen once. This material consisted of peripheral blood, taken before any cancer treatment. The receptors were sampled from a woman aged 35 to 69 with stage I lung adenocarcinoma.

This rearrangement joins TRBV5-6 to TRBJ1-5; possibly TRBD1 for D (5 bases). The V end lost 3 bases, the J end lost 1 base, and 11 bases lay between the germline ends. CDR1 and CDR2 from the germline V gene are SGHDT and YYEEEE. This CDR3 is 15 amino acids long. CDR3 region: CASSSQGNSNQPQHF. CDR3 nucleotide sequence: TGTGCCAGCAGCTCCCAGGGCAACAGCAATCAGCCCCAGCATTTT.

The chain combines TRBV18 with TRBJ1-1; D remains unclear. This CDR3 has 13 residues. Trimming pared 0 bases from V and 7 bases from J, leaving 9 bases between. Germline lookup yields CDR1 KGHSH and CDR2 LQKENI. The CDR3 bases are TGTGCCAGCTCACCACCCGGGATCAATGAAGCTTTCTTT. It specifies CASSPPGINEAFF.

The rearrangement uses TRBV5-6 and TRBJ2-3; TRBD2 matches at 7 bases. Germline V gene lookup returns CDR1 SGHDT and CDR2 YYEEEE. V was pared by 4 bases and J by 0 bases, with 8 bases of the junction left unmatched. CDR3 length equals 16 residues. The CDR3, as DNA: TGTGCCAGCAGCACCTGGGACTACCCTAGCACAGATACGCAGTATTTT. This encodes CASSTWDYPSTDTQYF.

The chain carries TRBV5-1 and TRBJ2-1; TRBD2 is a possible D gene (7 bases). Per the germline V gene, CDR1 is SGHRS and CDR2 is YFSETQ. This CDR3 is built from 14 residues. Trimming left V 4 bases short and J 4 bases short, with 12 bases between. This chain's CDR3 is CASSLGGVYNEQFF. The CDR3 DNA sequence: TGCGCCAGCAGCCTAGGGGGGGTGTACAATGAGCAGTTCTTC.

This chain links TRBV4-3 with TRBJ1-2; no reliable D call. This CDR3 has 16 residues. The V end lost 2 bases, the J end lost 0 bases, and 13 bases lay between the germline ends. Germline V gene sequence: CDR1 LGHNA, CDR2 YSLEER. Here the CDR3 reads CASSQKVTVPNYGYTF. CDR3 DNA sequence: TGCGCCAGCAGCCAAAAGGTCACAGTTCCTAACTATGGCTACACCTTC.

The rearrangement joins TRBV2 to TRBJ1-1; D unresolved. The length of the CDR3 is 12 residues. Per germline, CDR1 SNHLY and CDR2 FYNNEI. V was clipped by 1 base and J by 10 bases, with 10 bases between them. The CDR3 DNA reads TGTGCCAGCAGTGAAGGCATAAAGGGAGCTTTCTTT. Residues: CASSEGIKGAFF.

This clone is medium-sized (0.01 to 0.1%). This chain links TRBV6-6 with TRBJ1-4; D not certain. Trimming took off 2 bases at V and 8 bases at J, with 9 bases between the two ends. Germline V lookup: CDR1 MNHNY, CDR2 SVGAGI (reference sequence). The CDR3 sequence is 13 residues long. CDR3 sequence: CASSYAGNEKLFF. CDR3 nucleotide sequence: TGTGCCAGCAGTTACGCGGGAAACGAAAAACTGTTTTTT.

The CDR3 nucleotides read TGTGCCAGCAGCTTGGAGGGTCAGGGGGTAGTCTACACCTTC. It codes for CASSLEGQGVVYTF. This rearrangement joins TRBV5-5 to TRBJ1-2; 7 bases match TRBD1. The J segment lost 10 bases and the V segment lost 0 bases, leaving 9 bases of the junction unmatched. This CDR3 has 14 residues. Germline lookup yields CDR1 SGHKS and CDR2 YYEKEE (reference sequence).

The chain recombines TRBV7-9 with TRBJ1-5; D gene uncertain. V lost 1 base and J lost 6, with 7 bases in between. CDR3 size: 13 residues. Germline CDR1 SEHNR, CDR2 FQNEAQ (reference sequence). This CDR3 is CASSLGSSQPQHF. The CDR3 DNA reads TGTGCCAGCAGCTTAGGCAGTTCTCAGCCCCAGCATTTT.

J is TRBJ2-7 and V is TRBV7-2; 8 bases are shared with TRBD1. Germline loops: CDR1 SGHTA, CDR2 FQGNSA. The V and J ends lost 5 bases and 3 bases, in that order; junction bases with no gene match: 6. The CDR3 extends over 14 amino acids. The CDR3 region is CASSPGTGFYEQYF. The DNA for the CDR3 is TGTGCCAGCAGCCCCGGGACAGGATTCTACGAGCAGTACTTC.

This clone was observed a handful of times. The chain has TRBV6-5 and TRBJ2-1; either TRBD1 or TRBD2 may fit D (5 bases each). This CDR3 contains 13 residues. V lost 2 bases and J lost 8, with 10 bases in between. Germline assignment: CDR1 MNHEY and CDR2 SVGAGI. CDR3 nucleotide sequence: TGTGCCAGCAGTTACGACGGGGACGATGAGCAGTTCTTC. As protein: CASSYDGDDEQFF.

The chain joins TRBV5-1 to TRBJ2-5, with D uncertain. Germline lookup yields CDR1 SGHRS and CDR2 YFSETQ. Trimming stripped 5 bases from V and 3 bases from J, with 8 bases between. This CDR3 comprises 12 residues. The CDR3 sequence is CASSDSEETQYF. The CDR3 DNA is TGCGCCAGCAGTGACTCGGAAGAGACCCAGTACTTC.

The rearrangement uses TRBV6-6 and TRBJ1-1; 8 bases match TRBD1. V shed 6 bases and J 5 bases; nucleotides not matched to a gene: 5. CDR3 size: 13 residues. The germline CDR1 and CDR2 sequences are MNHNY and SVGAGI (reference sequence). Written as DNA, the CDR3 is TGTGCCAGCAGAGACAGGGGTGTGACTGAAGCTTTCTTT. Translating gives CASRDRGVTEAFF.

DNA for the CDR3: TGTGCCAGCAGCCTGACCGGGACAGGTTTCAATCAGCCCCAGCATTTT. It yields the protein CASSLTGTGFNQPQHF. The V gene is TRBV5-8, the J gene TRBJ1-5; 8 positions agree with TRBD1. The V segment lost 4 bases and the J segment 3 bases; nucleotides outside the gene matches: 9. This CDR3 is 16 amino acids long. Germline CDR1 reads SGHTS; CDR2 reads YDEGEE.

This rearrangement joins TRBV11-3 to TRBJ1-1; possible D gene TRBD1, 6 bases. Trimming removed 5 bases at V and 3 bases at J, with 10 bases between. The CDR3 extends over 13 amino acids. Germline CDR1 and CDR2: SGHNT and YENEEA. The CDR3 loop reads CASSRAGDTEAFF. CDR3 in DNA: TGTGCCAGCAGCCGAGCAGGGGACACTGAAGCTTTCTTT. Looking up the rest from reference TRBV11-3 and TRBJ1-1 gives the full variable domain: EAGVVQSPRYKIIEKKQPVAFWCNPISGHNTLYWYLQNLGQGPELLIRYENEEAVDDSQLPKDRFSAERLKGVDSTLKIQPAELGDSAVYLCASSRAGDTEAFFGQGTRLTVV.

The chain uses TRBV19 and TRBJ1-2; D ambiguous. V gave up 5 bases and J gave up 8 bases, with 12 bases separating them. There are 12 residues in the CDR3. Per germline, CDR1 LNHDA and CDR2 SQIVND (reference sequence). CDR3 DNA sequence: TGTGCCAGTAGTCTAGGAGGGATCGGCTACACCTTC. Translation: CASSLGGIGYTF.

The gene calls are TRBV6-5 and TRBJ1-1; the D is unclear. V was shortened by 6 bases and J by 5 bases, with 16 bases between the two germline ends. CDR3 length: 14 amino acids. Germline lookup yields CDR1 MNHEY and CDR2 SVGAGI. The CDR3 coding sequence is TGTGCCAGCAGCCCTGACCTGGGGTGGACTGAAGCTTTCTTT. This encodes CASSPDLGWTEAFF.

In its sample, this clone was seen a few times. The chain employs TRBV6-5 and TRBJ2-7; D unresolved. The CDR3 extends over 9 amino acids. Germline-derived CDR1 and CDR2 are MNHEY and SVGAGI. V lost 8 bases and J 5 bases, leaving 4 bases between the germline ends. The CDR3 reads CASLHEQYF. The CDR3 DNA follows: TGTGCCAGCCTCCACGAGCAGTACTTC.

Turning to this clone: This specimen includes other DNA sequences encoding the same CDR3. This chain uses TRBV6-6 with TRBJ1-5; D gene ambiguous. Trimming cost V 0 bases and J 4 bases, with 4 bases left between them. The germline V gene encodes CDR1 MNHNY and CDR2 SVGAGI (reference sequence). CDR3 length: 13 residues. The CDR3 loop is CASSYSQNQPQHF. CDR3 coding DNA: TGTGCCAGCAGTTACTCACAGAATCAGCCCCAGCATTTT.

This chain connects TRBV2 to TRBJ2-7, with 9 bases aligning to TRBD1. The CDR3 loop spans 14 amino acids. The germline V gene encodes CDR1 SNHLY and CDR2 FYNNEI. V was clipped by 6 bases and J by 0 bases; unmatched bases: 3. In DNA, the CDR3 is TGTGCCAGCAGCCGGGACAGGGTCTCCTACGAGCAGTACTTC. Translated: CASSRDRVSYEQYF.

In its sample, this clone was seen once. This rearrangement joins TRBV10-3 to TRBJ2-7; D may be TRBD1 (6 bases). The length of the CDR3 is 15 residues. Germline lookup yields CDR1 ENHRY and CDR2 SYGVKD. Between the trimmed V and J ends, which lost 6 bases and 5 bases, there was a span of 20 bases. The CDR3 spells CAISNRDKGEHEQYF. DNA of the CDR3: TGTGCCATCAGCAATCGGGACAAAGGGGAACACGAGCAGTACTTC.

J is TRBJ2-1 and V is TRBV29-1; perhaps TRBD1 as D (7 bases). The germline V and J ends were trimmed by 2 bases and 6 bases, with 17 bases remaining between them. CDR1 is SQVTM, CDR2 ANQGSEA, per germline. The CDR3 spans 15 residues. The CDR3 bases are TGCAGCGTTGAACCGTCGCAGGGGGGTGCCAATGAGCAGTTCTTC. Protein: CSVEPSQGGANEQFF.

The chain has TRBV11-3 and TRBJ2-3; unclear D gene. Germline V gene lookup returns CDR1 SGHNT and CDR2 YENEEA. Trimming shortened V by 1 base and J by 0 bases, and 8 bases separated the two germline ends. This CDR3 contains 15 residues. In DNA form, the CDR3 reads TGTGCCAGCAGCTTAGGGGCACAGAGCACAGATACGCAGTATTTT. This gives the protein CASSLGAQSTDTQYF.

The V call is TRBV19, the J call TRBJ2-4; 7 positions match TRBD1. With 8 bases clipped from V and 4 bases from J, the junction kept 8 bases outside the gene matches. The CDR3 totals 14 residues. CDR1 is LNHDA and CDR2 is SQIVND in the germline V gene (reference sequence). The CDR3 nucleotides are TGTGCCAGTCTCCAACCGGGACAGAAAAACATTCAGTACTTC. It translates to CASLQPGQKNIQYF.

The chain recombines TRBV11-2 with TRBJ1-4; D call uncertain. Germline V gene lookup returns CDR1 SGHAT and CDR2 FQNNGV. V lost 0 bases to trimming and J lost 10 bases, with 15 bases between them. CDR3 size: 15 residues. The CDR3, as DNA: TGTGCCAGCAGCTTAGAGCCCGCCGGACGGGGAAAACTGTTTTTT. Protein product: CASSLEPAGRGKLFF.

The J gene is TRBJ2-5, the V gene TRBV5-1; possible D gene TRBD1, 5 bases. The CDR3 is 16 amino acids. The germline V gene has CDR1 SGHRS and CDR2 YFSETQ. Deletions cut 0 bases from V and 5 bases from J, with 17 bases between. Here the CDR3 reads CASSLGPGIGGETQYF. The CDR3, as DNA: TGCGCCAGCAGCTTGGGCCCAGGGATTGGTGGTGAGACCCAGTACTTC.

This chain links TRBV19 with TRBJ2-1; 9 nucleotides align to TRBD1. In germline, CDR1 is LNHDA, CDR2 SQIVND (reference sequence). The ends lost 8 bases at V and 9 bases at J; junction bases unmatched: 5. The CDR3 covers 12 residues. The CDR3: CASQQGAGEQFF. The DNA of the CDR3 is TGTGCCAGTCAACAGGGGGCGGGTGAGCAGTTCTTC.

The J gene is TRBJ1-3, the V gene TRBV19, with 8 bases identical to TRBD1. The germline V gene has CDR1 LNHDA and CDR2 SQIVND (reference sequence). The J segment lost 0 bases and the V segment lost 6 bases, leaving 4 bases of the junction unmatched. The CDR3 runs 15 residues. The CDR3 spells CASRRDRSSGNTIYF. CDR3 sequence (DNA): TGTGCCAGTAGACGGGACAGGAGCTCTGGAAACACCATATATTTT. The full variable domain, its missing parts supplied by reference TRBV19 and TRBJ1-3, is DGGITQSPKYLFRKEGQNVTLSCEQNLNHDAMYWYRQDPGQGLRLIYYSQIVNDFQKGDIAEGYSVSREKKESFPLTVTSAQKNPTAFYLCASRRDRSSGNTIYFGEGSWLTVV.

The chain recombines TRBV4-3 with TRBJ2-2; TRBD2 might be the D (5 bases). V was trimmed by 3 bases and J by 4 bases, leaving 9 bases between them. This CDR3 spans 14 amino acids. Germline V lookup: CDR1 LGHNA, CDR2 YSLEER. The CDR3 DNA follows: TGCGCCAGCAGCCAGCCCGAGGGCACCGGGGAGCTGTTTTTT. It codes for CASSQPEGTGELFF.